This is a list of T cell receptor beta chains from one sample in a study of blood T cell repertoires in COVID-19. Produced via immunoSEQ multiplex PCR; TCRdb's table is partial and in-frame only. The table has roughly 65,000 clones, roughly 80% seen once. The sample comprised peripheral blood. The receptors were sampled from a human donor in a cohort sampled during active COVID-19. Each CDR3 is given with its conserved first and last residue. Fields, in order: CDR3 protein, CDR3 DNA, V gene, clone size, D gene, J gene. The D gene is left open where the match is weak. Size is stated for part of the rows, as once, few or many counts, or as a class when the clone is expanded.

CDR3 protein: CASSLQLAGRYNEQFF; CDR3 DNA: TGTGCCAGCAGCTTACAACTAGCGGGGAGATACAATGAGCAGTTCTTC; V gene: TRBV7-2; clone size: once; D gene: TRBD2; J gene: TRBJ2-1
CDR3 protein: CASSLGTGQPQHF; CDR3 DNA: TGCGCCAGCAGCCTAGGTACGGGACAGCCCCAGCATTTT; V gene: TRBV4-1; clone size: -; D gene: -; J gene: TRBJ1-5
CDR3 protein: CASSVGKQVNEKLFF; CDR3 DNA: TGTGCCAGCAGCGTAGGCAAACAGGTTAATGAAAAACTGTTTTTT; V gene: TRBV9; clone size: -; D gene: -; J gene: TRBJ1-4
CDR3 protein: CASSDTLGSSYNEQFF; CDR3 DNA: TGTGCCAGCAGTGATACCCTAGGTAGCTCCTACAATGAGCAGTTCTTC; V gene: TRBV2; clone size: -; D gene: -; J gene: TRBJ2-1
CDR3 protein: CASSPGTGGSQPQHF; CDR3 DNA: TGTGCCAGCTCACCCGGGACAGGGGGCAGCCAGCCCCAGCATTTT; V gene: TRBV18; clone size: once; D gene: TRBD1; J gene: TRBJ1-5
CDR3 protein: CASSRRGVYNEQFF; CDR3 DNA: TGTGCCAGCAGCCGTCGCGGGGTGTACAATGAGCAGTTCTTC; V gene: TRBV11-3; clone size: -; D gene: -; J gene: TRBJ2-1
CDR3 protein: CASSLDSRNEQFF; CDR3 DNA: TGTGCCAGCAGCTTAGACTCTCGGAATGAGCAGTTCTTC; V gene: TRBV7-6; clone size: -; D gene: -; J gene: TRBJ2-1
CDR3 protein: CASRETGSGGETQYF; CDR3 DNA: TGTGCCAGCAGAGAGACAGGGAGCGGGGGGGAGACCCAGTACTTC; V gene: TRBV2; clone size: -; D gene: TRBD2; J gene: TRBJ2-5
CDR3 protein: CAWGWGHGNQPQHF; CDR3 DNA: TGTGCCTGGGGGTGGGGCCACGGCAATCAGCCCCAGCATTTT; V gene: TRBV30; clone size: few; D gene: -; J gene: TRBJ1-5
CDR3 protein: CASSLGQNSNTGELFF; CDR3 DNA: TGTGCCAGTAGTTTGGGGCAGAACTCGAACACCGGGGAGCTGTTTTTT; V gene: TRBV19; clone size: -; D gene: -; J gene: TRBJ2-2
CDR3 protein: CASSQGGQAGNQPQHF; CDR3 DNA: TGTGCCAGCAGCCAGGGAGGACAGGCAGGCAATCAGCCCCAGCATTTT; V gene: TRBV4-2; clone size: -; D gene: TRBD1; J gene: TRBJ1-5
CDR3 protein: CASSQLGIRGRGIREKLFF; CDR3 DNA: TGCGCCAGCAGTCAGTTAGGAATTCGAGGGAGGGGGATTCGGGAAAAACTGTTTTTT; V gene: TRBV23-1; clone size: -; D gene: -; J gene: TRBJ1-4
CDR3 protein: CASRTGQGAFSEQYF; CDR3 DNA: TGTGCCAGTAGGACGGGACAGGGGGCTTTCAGCGAGCAGTACTTC; V gene: TRBV19; clone size: once; D gene: TRBD1; J gene: TRBJ2-7
CDR3 protein: CAWSSGGNSNQPQHF; CDR3 DNA: TGTGCCTGGAGCTCTGGGGGGAATAGCAATCAGCCCCAGCATTTT; V gene: TRBV30; clone size: once; D gene: -; J gene: TRBJ1-5
CDR3 protein: CASSQESLNTEAFF; CDR3 DNA: TGTGCCAGCTCCCAAGAAAGCCTGAACACTGAAGCTTTCTTT; V gene: TRBV7-9; clone size: -; D gene: -; J gene: TRBJ1-1
CDR3 protein: CASSVGGANQETQYF; CDR3 DNA: TGCGCCAGCAGCGTCGGCGGGGCCAACCAAGAGACCCAGTACTTC; V gene: TRBV5-1; clone size: -; D gene: -; J gene: TRBJ2-5
CDR3 protein: CASRPAGAQETQYF; CDR3 DNA: TGTGCCAGTAGGCCAGCGGGGGCCCAAGAGACCCAGTACTTC; V gene: TRBV19; clone size: -; D gene: TRBD2; J gene: TRBJ2-5
CDR3 protein: CASSPDRGSNYGYTF; CDR3 DNA: TGTGCCAGCAGCCCAGACAGGGGGTCCAACTATGGCTACACCTTC; V gene: TRBV7-9; clone size: -; D gene: TRBD1; J gene: TRBJ1-2
CDR3 protein: CASSLVGEINYGYTF; CDR3 DNA: TGTGCCAGCAGCTTAGTAGGGGAAATTAACTATGGCTACACCTTC; V gene: TRBV11-3; clone size: -; D gene: -; J gene: TRBJ1-2
CDR3 protein: CASSPGVGNEKLFF; CDR3 DNA: TGTGCCAGCTCACCGGGAGTGGGGAATGAAAAACTGTTTTTT; V gene: TRBV18; clone size: -; D gene: -; J gene: TRBJ1-4
CDR3 protein: CASSLGGLTYEQYF; CDR3 DNA: TGCGCCAGCAGCTTGGGCGGGCTGACCTACGAGCAGTACTTC; V gene: TRBV5-1; clone size: -; D gene: -; J gene: TRBJ2-7
CDR3 protein: CASSPGGLRIREQYF; CDR3 DNA: TGTGCCAGCAGCCCCGGGGGGCTGAGGATCCGCGAGCAGTACTTC; V gene: TRBV3-1/TRBV3-2; clone size: -; D gene: -; J gene: TRBJ2-7
CDR3 protein: CASSSGGTRSTQYF; CDR3 DNA: TGTGCCAGCAGCTCCGGCGGGACTAGGTCGACCCAGTACTTC; V gene: TRBV7-3; clone size: -; D gene: TRBD2; J gene: TRBJ2-5
CDR3 protein: CASSPGVTGASYEQYF; CDR3 DNA: TGCGCCAGCAGCCCTGGGGTTACAGGGGCGTCCTACGAGCAGTACTTC; V gene: TRBV5-1; clone size: -; D gene: TRBD1; J gene: TRBJ2-7
CDR3 protein: CASSPRMGGGDYGYTF; CDR3 DNA: TGTGCCAGCTCACCACGGATGGGGGGAGGAGACTATGGCTACACCTTC; V gene: TRBV18; clone size: -; D gene: -; J gene: TRBJ1-2
CDR3 protein: CAWSSYSNQPQHF; CDR3 DNA: TGTGCCTGGAGTTCCTATAGCAATCAGCCCCAGCATTTT; V gene: TRBV30; clone size: -; D gene: -; J gene: TRBJ1-5
CDR3 protein: CASSLTASGGAATDTQYF; CDR3 DNA: TGTGCCAGCAGCTTAACTGCTAGCGGGGGGGCCGCGACAGATACGCAGTATTTT; V gene: TRBV7-3; clone size: -; D gene: TRBD2; J gene: TRBJ2-3
CDR3 protein: CASSATGGSENTEAFF; CDR3 DNA: TGTGCCAGCAGCGCTACAGGGGGTTCCGAGAACACTGAAGCTTTCTTT; V gene: TRBV5-5; clone size: -; D gene: TRBD1; J gene: TRBJ1-1
CDR3 protein: CSVSTGASYNSPLHF; CDR3 DNA: TGCAGCGTGTCGACAGGGGCTTCCTATAATTCACCCCTCCACTTT; V gene: TRBV29-1; clone size: -; D gene: TRBD1; J gene: TRBJ1-6
CDR3 protein: CASSIGTAVETQYF; CDR3 DNA: TGTGCCAGCAGCATCGGGACAGCGGTCGAGACCCAGTACTTC; V gene: TRBV9; clone size: once; D gene: TRBD1; J gene: TRBJ2-5
CDR3 protein: CASSPSIASNEQFF; CDR3 DNA: TGTGCCAGTAGTCCCTCTATAGCGTCCAATGAGCAGTTCTTC; V gene: TRBV19; clone size: -; D gene: -; J gene: TRBJ2-1
CDR3 protein: CASSSRVNSPLHF; CDR3 DNA: TGTGCCAGCAGCTCGAGAGTAAATTCACCCCTCCACTTT; V gene: TRBV13; clone size: -; D gene: -; J gene: TRBJ1-6
CDR3 protein: CASSPRGLVTGELFF; CDR3 DNA: TGTGCCAGCAGCCCGAGGGGGTTAGTGACCGGGGAGCTGTTTTTT; V gene: TRBV5-4; clone size: -; D gene: -; J gene: TRBJ2-2
CDR3 protein: CASSLDGRGDAFF; CDR3 DNA: TGTGCCAGCAGCTTAGATGGCAGGGGAGACGCTTTCTTT; V gene: TRBV7-2; clone size: -; D gene: -; J gene: TRBJ1-1
CDR3 protein: CASSISRTGGQPQHF; CDR3 DNA: TGTGCCAGTAGTATTTCCCGGACAGGGGGACAGCCCCAGCATTTT; V gene: TRBV19; clone size: few; D gene: TRBD1; J gene: TRBJ1-5
CDR3 protein: CASSSGGRADTQYF; CDR3 DNA: TGTGCCAGCAGTTCAGGGGGAAGGGCAGATACGCAGTATTTT; V gene: TRBV6-6; clone size: -; D gene: TRBD1; J gene: TRBJ2-3
CDR3 protein: CATGERGWGTDTQYF; CDR3 DNA: TGTGCCACAGGAGAGCGGGGCTGGGGCACAGATACGCAGTATTTT; V gene: TRBV10-3; clone size: -; D gene: TRBD2; J gene: TRBJ2-3
CDR3 protein: CASSFGQGATEAFF; CDR3 DNA: TGTGCCAGCAGTTTCGGACAGGGGGCCACTGAAGCTTTCTTT; V gene: TRBV27; clone size: -; D gene: TRBD1; J gene: TRBJ1-1
CDR3 protein: CASSSADSHNYGYTF; CDR3 DNA: TGTGCCAGCAGCTCCGCGGACAGCCACAACTATGGCTACACCTTC; V gene: TRBV5-8; clone size: -; D gene: -; J gene: TRBJ1-2
CDR3 protein: CASSQKWLASQETQYF; CDR3 DNA: TGTGCCAGCAGCCAAAAGTGGCTAGCGTCACAAGAGACCCAGTACTTC; V gene: TRBV3-1/TRBV3-2; clone size: -; D gene: -; J gene: TRBJ2-5
CDR3 protein: CASSHISNQPQHF; CDR3 DNA: TGTGCCAGTAGCCACATCAGCAATCAGCCCCAGCATTTT; V gene: TRBV19; clone size: -; D gene: -; J gene: TRBJ1-5
CDR3 protein: CASSLESSSGNTIYF; CDR3 DNA: TGTGCCAGCAGCTTAGAGTCATCCTCTGGAAACACCATATATTTT; V gene: TRBV11-3; clone size: -; D gene: -; J gene: TRBJ1-3
CDR3 protein: CASSSGTDNQPQHF; CDR3 DNA: TGCGCCAGCAGCAGCGGGACGGACAATCAGCCCCAGCATTTT; V gene: TRBV5-1; clone size: -; D gene: -; J gene: TRBJ1-5
CDR3 protein: CAWARGQGEAFF; CDR3 DNA: TGTGCCTGGGCCAGAGGACAGGGTGAAGCTTTCTTT; V gene: TRBV30; clone size: -; D gene: TRBD1; J gene: TRBJ1-1